The 5 T cell receptor beta chains reported below all come from one sample, sequenced in a study of CD8 T cells in Susac syndrome. Random hexamers served to reverse transcribe roughly 0.45 to 1 ug RNA. Each CDR3 protein is one row after TCRdb ran MiXCR on the immunoSEQ multiplex PCR reads. The data hold around 270,000 distinct CDR3 sequences, with 89% observed a single time. Specimen: CD8+ T cells from PBMCs. Every receptor here comes from a human donor with multiple sclerosis.

V usage is TRBV6-2 or TRBV6-3 and J usage is TRBJ2-1; 7 bases agree with TRBD1. Germline V gives CDR1 MNHEY, CDR2 SVGEGT. The ends lost 8 bases at V and 1 base at J; junction bases unmatched: 8. The CDR3 loop spans 15 amino acids. The chain's CDR3 is CASWGRTGSYNEQFF. CDR3 in DNA: TGTGCCAGCTGGGGGCGGACAGGTTCCTACAATGAGCAGTTCTTC.

The rearrangement links TRBV28 to TRBJ2-7, with a possible D match to TRBD2 (5 bases). CDR1 and CDR2 (germline): MDHEN, SYDVKM. V shed 4 bases and J shed 0 bases, with 22 bases lying between them. This CDR3 is 18 amino acids long. CDR3 nucleotide sequence: TGTGCCAGCAGTTACGATGTAGAGGGTGTGTCCAGCTCCTACGAGCAGTACTTC. It codes for CASSYDVEGVSSSYEQYF.

This clonotype was seen a few times. The V call is TRBV5-5, the J call TRBJ2-7; TRBD2 agrees at 13 bases. CDR3 size: 13 residues. Trimming took 3 bases from V and 7 from J; bases not matched to a gene: 1. The germline V gene encodes CDR1 SGHKS and CDR2 YYEKEE (reference sequence). This CDR3 reads CASSWGLAGEQYF. The DNA of the CDR3 is TGTGCCAGCAGCTGGGGACTAGCGGGGGAGCAGTACTTC.

The chain joins TRBV7-9 to TRBJ1-4; a possible D gene is TRBD1 (5 bases). This CDR3 contains 14 residues. V shed 4 bases and J shed 6 bases, with 12 bases lying between them. Germline loops: CDR1 SEHNR, CDR2 FQNEAQ (reference sequence). CDR3 residues: CASSSLRDDEKLFF. CDR3 sequence (DNA): TGTGCCAGCAGCTCCCTAAGGGACGATGAAAAACTGTTTTTT.

This clonotype turned up a few times. As DNA, the CDR3 is TGTGCCAGCTCACCACGGAGCTCCTACGAGCAGTACTTC. It specifies CASSPRSSYEQYF. The chain uses TRBV28 and TRBJ2-7; D is unresolved. CDR1 and CDR2 from the germline V gene are MDHEN and SYDVKM. This CDR3 is built from 13 residues. Trimming left V 8 bases short and J 0 bases short, with 11 bases between.